The 12 T cell receptor beta chains below were found in one sample sequenced in a study of radiotherapy plus CTLA-4 blockade in lung cancer. Using immunoSEQ multiplex PCR, the repertoire was profiled, and TCRdb retains in-frame clones only, with some absent. The sample shows 80,000 to 100,000 clones, about 86% of them seen only once. Material: peripheral blood, obtained from a patient treated with radiotherapy plus ipilimumab. Receptors originate from a human donor with non-small cell lung cancer that progressed on radiotherapy plus ipilimumab.

A single count supports this clone. The chain carries TRBV7-9 and TRBJ2-3; no firm D call. CDR1 SEHNR and CDR2 FQNEAQ come from the germline V gene (reference sequence). Trimming left V 1 base short and J 0 bases short, with 11 bases between. The CDR3 is 16 amino acids. The CDR3 DNA is TGTGCCAGCAGCTTAGGATGGGTAGGGAGCACAGATACGCAGTATTTT. It is translated as CASSLGWVGSTDTQYF.

The rearrangement uses TRBV2 and TRBJ2-1; a possible D gene is TRBD2 (6 bases). Germline assignment: CDR1 SNHLY and CDR2 FYNNEI. The V end lost 3 bases, the J end lost 12 bases, and 15 bases lay between the germline ends. This CDR3 contains 13 residues. The CDR3 protein is CASSDFNGGTQFF. Here the CDR3 DNA reads TGTGCCAGCAGTGATTTTAACGGAGGGACGCAGTTCTTC.

This chain links TRBV4-1 with TRBJ2-1; the D gene is possibly TRBD2 (6 bases). The V gene's germline CDR1 is MGHRA and CDR2 YSYEKL. The CDR3 covers 16 residues. Between the trimmed V and J ends, which lost 3 bases and 4 bases, there was a span of 16 bases. CDR3 nucleotide sequence: TGCGCCAGCAGCCATATCGGTGCGGGATCTTACAATGAGCAGTTCTTC. Protein: CASSHIGAGSYNEQFF.

J is TRBJ1-5 and V is TRBV27; tentative D call: TRBD1 (5 bases). CDR1 and CDR2 from the germline V gene are MNHEY and SMNVEV (reference sequence). There are 14 residues in the CDR3. V was shortened by 9 bases and J by 0 bases, with 12 bases between the two germline ends. CDR3 sequence (DNA): TGTGCCAGTGGGGACGGAGATAGCAATCAGCCCCAGCATTTT. Translating it yields CASGDGDSNQPQHF.

The V and J genes are TRBV5-1 and TRBJ1-2; no reliable D call. The V gene's germline CDR1 is SGHRS and CDR2 YFSETQ. This CDR3 is built from 13 residues. The V end lost 2 bases, the J end lost 4 bases, and 9 bases lay between the germline ends. CDR3 loop: CASSFPDTYGYTF. In nucleotides, the CDR3 is TGCGCCAGCAGCTTCCCCGACACCTATGGCTACACCTTC.

CDR3 region: CASSIFGQGSPYEQYF. CDR3 coding DNA: TGTGCCAGCAGCATTTTCGGACAGGGGTCCCCCTACGAGCAGTACTTC. This chain joins TRBV7-9 and TRBJ2-7, with TRBD1 matching 9 bases. The CDR3 runs to 16 residues. The J segment lost 2 bases and the V segment lost 5 bases, leaving 10 bases of the junction unmatched. The germline gives CDR1 SEHNR, CDR2 FQNEAQ (reference sequence).

V and J are TRBV29-1 and TRBJ2-1; TRBD1 matches 9 bases. This CDR3 region has 12 residues. Per germline, CDR1 SQVTM and CDR2 ANQGSEA. J gave up 10 bases and V 7 bases, and 8 bases lay outside the gene matches. The CDR3, as DNA: TGCAGCGGCGGATATGACAGGGGGGAGCAGTTCTTC. This translates into CSGGYDRGEQFF.

The chain links TRBV7-6 to TRBJ2-1; 11 positions agree with TRBD2. The CDR3 runs 16 residues. Germline V gives CDR1 SGHVS, CDR2 FNYEAQ. With 1 base clipped from V and 7 bases from J, the junction kept 6 bases outside the gene matches. The DNA of the CDR3 is TGTGCCAGCAGCTTAGGTCCTAGCGGGAGGTTGAATGAGCAGTTCTTC. Amino acids: CASSLGPSGRLNEQFF.

The V and J genes are TRBV18 and TRBJ2-3; 9 nucleotides line up with TRBD2. V dropped 5 bases and J dropped 3; count of bases not matched to a gene: 12. This CDR3 comprises 17 residues. Per the germline V gene, CDR1 is KGHSH and CDR2 is LQKENI. The CDR3 DNA reads TGTGCCAGCTCAAAAAGGATGTCTAGCGGGATGACAGATACGCAGTATTTT. It translates to CASSKRMSSGMTDTQYF.

This clone was found once. This sequence joins TRBV6-1 and TRBJ2-1, with 7 bases aligning to TRBD1. Germline V CDR1 and CDR2: MNHNS, SASEGT. This CDR3 has 13 amino acids. After removal of 8 bases from V and 2 bases from J, the junction contained 3 bases not matched to a gene. The CDR3 DNA reads as TGTGCCAGCCGGGACAGCCCCTACAATGAGCAGTTCTTC. This codes for CASRDSPYNEQFF.

As to this clone: Other DNA sequences in the same sample also yield this CDR3. DNA of the CDR3: TGTGCCAGCAGTCCCCATCGGCCTGAGGAGACCCAGTACTTC. Translating gives CASSPHRPEETQYF. The chain recombines TRBV6-5 with TRBJ2-5, with D uncertain. V was clipped by 5 bases and J by 5 bases, with 15 bases between them. Germline CDR1 and CDR2: MNHEY and SVGAGI. The CDR3 has 14 residues.

The CDR3: CASSLSSGITDTQYF. The DNA of the CDR3 is TGTGCCAGCAGCCTCAGTAGCGGGATAACAGATACGCAGTATTTT. This chain uses TRBV7-8 with TRBJ2-3; 8 bases are shared with TRBD2. V lost 5 bases to trimming and J lost 3 bases; unmatched junction nucleotides: 7. This CDR3 spans 15 amino acids. Germline CDR1 reads SGHVS; CDR2 reads FQNEAQ. Full variable domain (missing parts from reference TRBV7-8 and TRBJ2-3): GAGVSQSPRYKVAKRGQDVALRCDPISGHVSLFWYQQALGQGPEFLTYFQNEAQLDKSGLPSDRFFAERPEGSVSTLKIQRTQQEDSAVYLCASSLSSGITDTQYFGPGTRLTVL.